The rows below give T cell receptor beta chains drawn from one sample of a study of blood T cell repertoires in COVID-19. Sequencing was performed with immunoSEQ multiplex PCR; in TCRdb, only in-frame clones are kept and a portion is missing. Of 200,000 to 250,000 clones in the sample, about 86% are singletons; the top ten hold 3.1%. Material for sequencing was PBMCs or T cells enriched from blood (not recorded which). All receptors derive from a woman aged 45-60 years in a cohort exposed to, infected with or recovered from COVID-19 (not recorded which). The CDR3 runs from the conserved cysteine through the conserved F or W. Fields, in order: D gene, V gene, J gene, CDR3 DNA, CDR3 protein. D genes are given only for firm matches.

>TRBD1|TRBV5-4|TRBJ1-1
TGTGCCAGCAGCCCTCCCGGGACAGGGGCCGCCAAGGCTTTCTTT
CASSPPGTGAAKAFF
>TRBD1|TRBV4-3|TRBJ1-2
TGCGCCAGCAGCCAAGATCTATCAGGGGGCGACTATGGCTACACCTTC
CASSQDLSGGDYGYTF
>.|TRBV3-1/TRBV3-2|TRBJ2-7
TGTGCCAGCAGCCTTGCCGACAGTGGGGCCTACGAGCAGTACTTC
CASSLADSGAYEQYF
>.|TRBV6-2/TRBV6-3|TRBJ2-3
TGTGCCAGCAGTTACGGGGGCCCCCGGGTGGATACGCAGTATTTT
CASSYGGPRVDTQYF
>TRBD2|TRBV4-1|TRBJ2-1
TGCGCCAGCAGCCAAGATCGTCTAGCGGGGGGAGATGAGCAGTTCTTC
CASSQDRLAGGDEQFF
>TRBD1|TRBV7-2|TRBJ2-5
TGTGCCAGCAGCCCCTGGACAGGGGCGGCCCAAGAGACCCAGTACTTC
CASSPWTGAAQETQYF
>.|TRBV15|TRBJ1-6
TGTGCCACCAGCAGAGGGCAGGGTGGCGGAAATTCACCCCTCCACTTT
CATSRGQGGGNSPLHF
>TRBD2|TRBV9|TRBJ2-2
TGTGCCAGCAGCGTTAATAGCGGGGGAACCACCGGGGAGCTGTTTTTT
CASSVNSGGTTGELFF
>.|TRBV4-3|TRBJ2-3
TGCGCCAGCAGCGTTAGGGGTACTACAGATACGCAGTATTTT
CASSVRGTTDTQYF
>TRBD1|TRBV6-1|TRBJ1-5
TGTGCCAGCAGTGAATGGGGACAGCCCAATCAGCCCCAGCATTTT
CASSEWGQPNQPQHF
>TRBD1|TRBV19|TRBJ1-5
TGTGCCAGTAGTACCACCGGGACAGGGGTTAGCAATCAGCCCCAGCATTTT
CASSTTGTGVSNQPQHF
>.|TRBV28|TRBJ1-2
TGTGCCAGCAGTTTGTCCCGTGGCTACACCTTC
CASSLSRGYTF
>.|TRBV5-6|TRBJ2-7
TGTGCCAGCAGCCGGACTGTTTACGAGCAGTACTTC
CASSRTVYEQYF
>TRBD1|TRBV9|TRBJ1-2
TGTGCCAGCAGCCCGGGACAGGGGGGTGGCTACACCTTC
CASSPGQGGGYTF
>TRBD2|TRBV7-2|TRBJ2-5
TGTGCCAGCAGCTCTATGAGGGGCTCAGCGGGGGGGTTGGAGACCCAGTACTTC
CASSSMRGSAGGLETQYF
>TRBD2|TRBV11-2|TRBJ2-7
TGTGCCAGCAGCTTGGGCCGGACTAGCGAATACGAGCAGTACTTC
CASSLGRTSEYEQYF
>TRBD1|TRBV27|TRBJ1-5
TGTGCCAGCAGTCCCCCCCGCAGCCCAGGGGGCGCGAATCAGCCCCAGCATTTT
CASSPPRSPGGANQPQHF
>TRBD1|TRBV3-1/TRBV3-2|TRBJ1-2
TGTGCCAGCAGCCACCCGACAGGGGGCGGCTATGGCTACACCTTC
CASSHPTGGGYGYTF
>TRBD2|TRBV28|TRBJ2-3
TGTGCCAGCACCGCTAGCGGGGGGGCAGGTGTGACAGATACGCAGTATTTT
CASTASGGAGVTDTQYF
>TRBD1|TRBV19|TRBJ1-1
TGTGCCAGTAGTATAAAGACAGGGGGGAACACTGAAGCTTTCTTT
CASSIKTGGNTEAFF
>.|TRBV4-1|TRBJ1-3
TGCGCCAGCAGCCCAAGACAGTCTGGGGACTCTGGAAACACCATATATTTT
CASSPRQSGDSGNTIYF
>.|TRBV7-9|TRBJ1-2
TGTGCCAGCAGCTTAGAAAGGGGGGGCTACACCTTC
CASSLERGGYTF
>TRBD1|TRBV9|TRBJ1-6
TGTGCCAGCAGCGTAGGAGGGACAGGGTATAATTCACCCCTCCACTTT
CASSVGGTGYNSPLHF